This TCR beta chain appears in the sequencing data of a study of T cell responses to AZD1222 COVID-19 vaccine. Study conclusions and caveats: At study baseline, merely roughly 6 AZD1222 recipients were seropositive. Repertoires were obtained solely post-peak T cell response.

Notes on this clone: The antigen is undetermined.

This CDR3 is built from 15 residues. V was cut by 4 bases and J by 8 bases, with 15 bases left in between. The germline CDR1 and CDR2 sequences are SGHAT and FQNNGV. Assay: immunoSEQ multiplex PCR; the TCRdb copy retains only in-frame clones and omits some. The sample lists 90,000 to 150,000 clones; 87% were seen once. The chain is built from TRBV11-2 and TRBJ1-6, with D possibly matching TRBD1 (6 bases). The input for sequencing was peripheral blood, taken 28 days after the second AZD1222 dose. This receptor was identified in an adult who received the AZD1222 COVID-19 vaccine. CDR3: CASSSRGGAHSPLHF. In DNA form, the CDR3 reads TGTGCCAGCAGCTCGCGAGGGGGGGCCCATTCACCCCTCCACTTT. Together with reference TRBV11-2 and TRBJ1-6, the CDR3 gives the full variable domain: EAGVAQSPRYKIIEKRQSVAFWCNPISGHATLYWYQQILGQGPKLLIQFQNNGVVDDSQLPKDRFSAERLKGVDSTLKIQPAKLEDSAVYLCASSSRGGAHSPLHFGNGTRLTVT.